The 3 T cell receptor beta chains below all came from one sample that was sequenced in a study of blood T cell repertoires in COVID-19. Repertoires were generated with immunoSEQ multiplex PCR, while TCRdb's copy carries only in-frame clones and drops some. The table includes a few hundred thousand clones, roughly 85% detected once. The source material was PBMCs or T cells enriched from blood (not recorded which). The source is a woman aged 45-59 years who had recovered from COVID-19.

The CDR3 here is CASSYDRGQPQHF. The CDR3 DNA is TGTGCCAGCAGCTACGACAGGGGGCAGCCCCAGCATTTT. This chain uses TRBV12-3 or TRBV12-4 with TRBJ1-5; 9 bases line up with TRBD1. The V gene end was trimmed by 6 bases and the J gene end by 7 bases; junction bases not matched to a gene: 4. The CDR3 is made up of 13 amino acids.

This chain's CDR3 is CSVRSGGNTEAFF. CDR3 nucleotide sequence: TGCAGCGTCCGGTCGGGGGGGAACACTGAAGCTTTCTTT. The rearrangement uses TRBV29-1 and TRBJ1-1; possible D gene TRBD1, 5 bases. Germline CDR1 SQVTM, CDR2 ANQGSEA. V was cut by 6 bases and J by 1 base, with 12 bases left in between. This CDR3 is built from 13 residues.

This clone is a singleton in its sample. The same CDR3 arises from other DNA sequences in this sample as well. CDR3 sequence (DNA): TGTGCCAGCAGCCGAGACAGGGGAAACACTGAAGCTTTCTTT. This codes for CASSRDRGNTEAFF. The chain is built from TRBV6-5 and TRBJ1-1, with 8 bases fitting TRBD1. This CDR3 spans 14 amino acids. Germline V gene lookup returns CDR1 MNHEY and CDR2 SVGAGI. J gave up 2 bases and V 6 bases, and 5 bases lay outside the gene matches.